The entry that follows covers one TCR beta chain sequence. Its matching antigen is unknown. From germline, CDR1 is SGHAT and CDR2 FQNNGV. Trimming cost V 3 bases and J 2 bases, with 20 bases left between them. The CDR3 is 17 residues long. The treatment is: over 15 received Ad26.COV2.S at low or high dose, single or two shots; about five received placebo; per-sample allocation not given. Day 63 following the first vaccine or placebo injection was when the samples were taken. An adult aged 18-55 years in Boston served as the donor. These data originate in a study of Ad26.COV2.S vaccination and SARS-CoV-2 variants. In the study overall: Intramuscular Ad26.COV2.S at 5x10^10 or 1x10^11 viral particles.

Overall study results and limits: TCR breadth and depth estimates may have understated total T cell responses. Vaccine recipients surpassed placebo recipients in spike-specific TCR breadth.

Sequencing was performed with immunoSEQ multiplex PCR; in TCRdb, only in-frame clones are kept and a portion is missing. The sample has a few hundred thousand clones; around 90% are singletons. The sample here was peripheral blood, taken in a trial of Ad26.COV2.S vaccine versus placebo. This chain links TRBV11-2 with TRBJ2-7, with D possibly matching TRBD1 (6 bases). The TCR comes from a person between 18 and 59 years old who received the Ad26.COV2.S COVID-19 vaccine or a placebo. CDR3 in amino acids: CASSLGPPEGGAYEQYF. For the CDR3, the DNA is TGTGCCAGCAGCTTGGGGCCCCCTGAAGGGGGTGCCTACGAGCAGTACTTC.